The 8 T cell receptor beta chains below come from one sample, sequenced in a study of control samples from healthy donors and cancer patients. Some clones are missing from TCRdb's copy, which holds only in-frame ones; the method was immunoSEQ multiplex PCR. Of about 140,000 clones in the sample, about 89% were seen once. The sample taken for sequencing was blood. These receptors all come from a man younger than 30 in good health.

The chain combines TRBV5-1 with TRBJ2-7, with D possibly matching TRBD1 (6 bases). Trimming removed 0 bases at V and 9 bases at J, with 16 bases between. The CDR3 is 14 amino acids. Germline V gives CDR1 SGHRS, CDR2 YFSETQ. CDR3 in DNA: TGCGCCAGCAGCTTGGCAGGGGAAGGATTCGGGCAGTACTTC. Translation: CASSLAGEGFGQYF. Full variable domain (missing parts from reference TRBV5-1 and TRBJ2-7): KAGVTQTPRYLIKTRGQQVTLSCSPISGHRSVSWYQQTPGQGLQFLFEYFSETQRNKGNFPGRFSGRQFSNSRSEMNVSTLELGDSALYLCASSLAGEGFGQYFGPGTRLTVT.

The rearrangement links TRBV2 to TRBJ2-7; 11 nucleotides line up with TRBD1. This CDR3 is 13 amino acids long. V lost 6 bases and J lost 5; bases outside the gene matches: 3. Germline CDR1 reads SNHLY; CDR2 reads FYNNEI. The CDR3, as DNA: TGTGCCAGCAGGGGGGACAGGGGGAACGAGCAGTACTTC. Amino acids: CASRGDRGNEQYF.

The chain links TRBV5-1 to TRBJ2-7; either TRBD1 or TRBD2 may supply D (5 bases each). Germline loops: CDR1 SGHRS, CDR2 YFSETQ. The CDR3 consists of 16 residues. V lost 4 bases, J lost 5 bases, and 22 bases lay in between. The CDR3 DNA follows: TGCGCCAGCAGCGGCCAGCCGGGGCGACCCCGGGACGAGCAGTACTTC. Translation: CASSGQPGRPRDEQYF.

The chain combines TRBV6-1 with TRBJ2-7, with 14 positions matching TRBD2. Losses at the gene ends were 4 bases for V and 3 bases for J; bases not matched to a gene: 8. Germline values: CDR1 MNHNS, CDR2 SASEGT. The CDR3 covers 17 residues. The CDR3: CASSAAGTSGGHYEQYF. In DNA, the CDR3 is TGTGCCAGCAGTGCTGCAGGGACTAGCGGGGGACACTACGAGCAGTACTTC.

The V call is TRBV6-6, the J call TRBJ2-7; TRBD1 matches at 7 bases. Trimming removed 8 bases from V and 3 bases from J; junction bases left unmatched: 10. CDR1 is MNHNY and CDR2 is SVGAGI in the germline V gene (reference sequence). The CDR3 runs 14 residues. The CDR3: CASSRQGGVYEQYF. CDR3 sequence (DNA): TGTGCCAGCTCCCGACAGGGTGGCGTCTACGAGCAGTACTTC.

The chain employs TRBV6-6 and TRBJ2-5; 13 bases are a match to TRBD2. Germline V CDR1 and CDR2: MNHNY, SVGAGI (reference sequence). The CDR3 covers 13 residues. V was clipped by 6 bases and J by 9 bases; unmatched bases: 4. CDR3 amino acids: CASRTGTSGAQYF. Written as DNA, the CDR3 is TGTGCCAGCAGAACCGGGACTAGCGGGGCCCAGTACTTC.

J is TRBJ2-7 and V is TRBV5-5; D is possibly TRBD1 (5 bases). The ends were cut back, 0 bases at V and 0 bases at J, with 7 bases in the middle. The V gene's germline CDR1 is SGHKS and CDR2 YYEKEE (reference sequence). This CDR3 spans 14 amino acids. The DNA for the CDR3 is TGTGCCAGCAGCTTGGGACAGTCCTCCTACGAGCAGTACTTC. This translates into CASSLGQSSYEQYF.

V usage is TRBV5-5 and J usage is TRBJ1-2; weak D call: TRBD1 (5 bases). V dropped 0 bases and J dropped 10 bases, with 13 bases sitting between them. Germline V gene lookup returns CDR1 SGHKS and CDR2 YYEKEE (reference sequence). The CDR3 runs to 13 residues. The CDR3, as DNA: TGTGCCAGCAGCTTGGGGGGACCGGGAAACTACACCTTC. It yields the protein CASSLGGPGNYTF.